This T cell receptor (beta chain) is from a study of CD8 T cells in Susac syndrome. Trimming took 5 bases from V and 3 from J, leaving 5 bases between them. The CDR3 is 11 amino acids. A quantity of about 0.5 to 1 ug RNA underwent reverse transcription using random hexamers. TCRdb redid the calling of the immunoSEQ multiplex PCR reads with MiXCR, one entry per CDR3 protein. Of 170,000 or so distinct CDR3 sequences listed, about 93% are singletons. The sample comprised CD4+ T cells from PBMCs. The genes are TRBV12-3 or TRBV12-4 and TRBJ2-7; unclear D gene. This clonotype was obtained from a human donor with Susac syndrome. The CDR3 nucleotides are TGTGCCAGCAGTCGGAACTACGAGCAGTACTTC. This codes for CASSRNYEQYF.